This record covers a single TCR beta chain. This clonotype was seen repeatedly, ten times or more. Its antigen target is currently unknown. Within one base of it there is no much larger clone, and no base qualities were kept. The data derive from a study of CD8+CD57+ T cells in acquired aplastic anemia (dated by TCRdb to 2016 to 2018). About the study as a whole: On average, sorted CD4+ and CD8+ cells yielded approximately 3 ug of extracted DNA, with a range of roughly 0.18 to 30 ug. What the research found in general, with its limitations: Approximately 31 CD8+ CDR3 sequences were found in both patients and controls but appeared to be highly expressed in patients and within the immunodominant clones of the patients. Patients and healthy controls showed no significant difference in CD8+ Simpson's diversity (P=0.060).

TCR beta VDJ combination and CDR3 sequence profiling used genomic DNA as the template. An Illumina HiSeq 2000 was the platform used for TCR repertoire sequencing. The study's own analysis went as follows. TRBV/TRBJ rearrangement plots, CDR3 size and DJ length profiles, and Simpson's diversity index were used to evaluate the repertoires. The most abundant DNA sequence in the deep sequencing data was taken as the immunodominant clone. CDR3 amino acid sequences were screened for sharing across subjects and were compared with published repertoires and the VDJdb database. TCRdb applied fastp at Q25 and MiXCR to the public reads, then kept only in-frame beta chains. CDR3 protein sequences are deduplicated, and each keeps its most common genes and DNA. The V and J calls reflect TCRdb's pipeline rather than the authors' work. The sample table shows 250,000 to 350,000 distinct CDR3 sequences, and approximately 56% are seen once. Approximately 8% of the sample rests with the top ten.

In the study, sorted CD4+ and CD8+ blood T cells from patients with severe aplastic anemia and from healthy subjects underwent deep sequencing of TCR repertoires. Ficoll-Paque density gradient centrifugation was used to isolate peripheral blood mononuclear cells. CD4+ and CD8+ T cells were sorted by FACS or magnetic beads before DNA extraction. From its cysteine to its phenylalanine, the CDR3 spans 15 amino acids. Only the CDR3 region is kept as DNA, spanning 45 bases read in frame from base 1. V is clipped by 2 bases and J by 7 bases, and the sequence between their germline boundaries is 15 bases long. Taken from the germline V gene, the CDR1 and CDR2 loops are SGHNT and YENEEA.

This sequence uses TRBV11-3 and TRBJ2-1; a weak D assignment points to TRBD1 (6 bases agree). The sequence was obtained from a human donor with severe aplastic anemia or a healthy control (not recorded which). The material sequenced was sorted CD4+, CD8+, or CD8+CD57+ T cells (not recorded which) from PBMCs. The CDR3 reads as follows: CASSLSTGMVNEQFF. Here is the DNA: TGTGCCAGCAGCTTAAGTACAGGGATGGTGAATGAGCAGTTCTTC.